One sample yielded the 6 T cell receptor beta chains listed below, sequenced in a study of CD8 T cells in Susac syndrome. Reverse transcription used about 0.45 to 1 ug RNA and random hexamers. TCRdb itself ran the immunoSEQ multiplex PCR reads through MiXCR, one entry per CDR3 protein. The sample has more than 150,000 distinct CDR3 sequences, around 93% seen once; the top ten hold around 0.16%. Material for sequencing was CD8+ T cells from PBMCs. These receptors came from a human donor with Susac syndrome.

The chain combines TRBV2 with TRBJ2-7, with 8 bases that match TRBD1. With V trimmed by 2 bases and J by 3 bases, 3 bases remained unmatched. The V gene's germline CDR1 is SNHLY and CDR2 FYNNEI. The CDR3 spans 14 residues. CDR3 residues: CASSERTGNYEQYF. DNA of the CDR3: TGTGCCAGCAGTGAAAGGACAGGGAACTACGAGCAGTACTTC.

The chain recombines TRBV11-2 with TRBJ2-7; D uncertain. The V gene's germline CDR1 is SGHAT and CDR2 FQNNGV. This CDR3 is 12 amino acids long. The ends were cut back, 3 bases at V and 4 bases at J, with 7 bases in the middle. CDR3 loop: CASSFDGYEQYF. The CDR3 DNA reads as TGTGCCAGCAGCTTCGACGGGTACGAGCAGTACTTC.

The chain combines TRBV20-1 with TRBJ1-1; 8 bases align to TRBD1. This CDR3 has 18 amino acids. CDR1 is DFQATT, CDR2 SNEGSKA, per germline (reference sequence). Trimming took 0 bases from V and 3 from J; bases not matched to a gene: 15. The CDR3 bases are TGCAGTGCTAGAGATATGTCAGGGGGCACCGCTGCGTACACTGAAGCTTTCTTT. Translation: CSARDMSGGTAAYTEAFF.

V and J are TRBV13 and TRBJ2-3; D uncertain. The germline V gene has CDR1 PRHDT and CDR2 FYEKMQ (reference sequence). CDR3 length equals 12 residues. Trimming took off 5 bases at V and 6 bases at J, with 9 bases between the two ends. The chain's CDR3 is CASSQRWDTQYF. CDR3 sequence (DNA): TGTGCCAGCAGCCAGCGTTGGGATACGCAGTATTTT.

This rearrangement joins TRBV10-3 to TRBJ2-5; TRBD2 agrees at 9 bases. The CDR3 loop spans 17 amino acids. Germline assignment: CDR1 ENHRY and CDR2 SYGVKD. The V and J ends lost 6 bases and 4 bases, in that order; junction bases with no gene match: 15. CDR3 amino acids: CAIRMGQRGDGLETQYF. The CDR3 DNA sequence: TGTGCCATCAGGATGGGCCAGCGGGGGGACGGTTTAGAGACCCAGTACTTC.

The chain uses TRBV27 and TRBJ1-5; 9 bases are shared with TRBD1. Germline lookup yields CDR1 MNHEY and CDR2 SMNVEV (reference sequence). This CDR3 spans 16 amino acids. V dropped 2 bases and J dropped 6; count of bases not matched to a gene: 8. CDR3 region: CASSLRGTGITQPQHF. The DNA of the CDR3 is TGTGCCAGCAGTTTACGAGGGACAGGGATTACTCAGCCCCAGCATTTT.